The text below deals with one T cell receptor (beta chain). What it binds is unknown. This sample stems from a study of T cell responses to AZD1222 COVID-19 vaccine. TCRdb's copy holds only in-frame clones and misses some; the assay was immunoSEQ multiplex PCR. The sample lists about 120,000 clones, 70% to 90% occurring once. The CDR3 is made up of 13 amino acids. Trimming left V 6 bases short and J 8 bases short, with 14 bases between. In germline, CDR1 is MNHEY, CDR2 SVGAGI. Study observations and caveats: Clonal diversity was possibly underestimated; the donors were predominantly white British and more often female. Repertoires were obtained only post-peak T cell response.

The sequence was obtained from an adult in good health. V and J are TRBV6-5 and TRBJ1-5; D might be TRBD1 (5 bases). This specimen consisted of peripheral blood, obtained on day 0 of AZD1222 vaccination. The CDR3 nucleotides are TGTGCCAGCAGCCACAGGTGGTTTGAGCCCCAGCATTTT. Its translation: CASSHRWFEPQHF.